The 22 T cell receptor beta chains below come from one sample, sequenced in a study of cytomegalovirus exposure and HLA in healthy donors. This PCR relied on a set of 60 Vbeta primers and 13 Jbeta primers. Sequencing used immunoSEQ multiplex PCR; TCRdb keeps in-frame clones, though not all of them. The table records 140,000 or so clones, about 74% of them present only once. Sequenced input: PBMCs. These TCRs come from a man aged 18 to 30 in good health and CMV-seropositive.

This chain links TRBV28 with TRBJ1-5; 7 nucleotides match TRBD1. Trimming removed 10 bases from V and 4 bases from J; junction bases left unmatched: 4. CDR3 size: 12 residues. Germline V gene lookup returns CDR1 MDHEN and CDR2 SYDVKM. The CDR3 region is CATGTANQPQHF. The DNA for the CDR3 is TGTGCCACCGGGACAGCTAATCAGCCCCAGCATTTT.

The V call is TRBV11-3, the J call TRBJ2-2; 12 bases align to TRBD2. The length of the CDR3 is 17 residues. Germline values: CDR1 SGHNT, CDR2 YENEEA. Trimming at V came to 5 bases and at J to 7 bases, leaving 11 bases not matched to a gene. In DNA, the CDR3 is TGTGCCAGCAGCCCATCACTAGCGGGGGGAGCTGGCGGGGAGCTGTTTTTT. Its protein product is CASSPSLAGGAGGELFF.

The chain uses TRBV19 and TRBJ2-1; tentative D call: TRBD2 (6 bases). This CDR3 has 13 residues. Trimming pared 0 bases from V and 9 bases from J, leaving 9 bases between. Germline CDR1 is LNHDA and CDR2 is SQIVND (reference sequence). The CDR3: CASSIDLGGEQFF. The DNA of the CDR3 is TGTGCCAGTAGTATAGATCTGGGAGGTGAGCAGTTCTTC. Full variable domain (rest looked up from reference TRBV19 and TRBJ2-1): DGGITQSPKYLFRKEGQNVTLSCEQNLNHDAMYWYRQDPGQGLRLIYYSQIVNDFQKGDIAEGYSVSREKKESFPLTVTSAQKNPTAFYLCASSIDLGGEQFFGPGTRLTVL.

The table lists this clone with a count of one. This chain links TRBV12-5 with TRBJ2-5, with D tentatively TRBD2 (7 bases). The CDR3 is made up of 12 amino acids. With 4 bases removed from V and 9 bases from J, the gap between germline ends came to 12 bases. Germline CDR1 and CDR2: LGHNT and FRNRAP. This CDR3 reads CASGSGGLAQYF. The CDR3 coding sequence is TGTGCTAGTGGTTCGGGGGGCTTGGCCCAGTACTTC. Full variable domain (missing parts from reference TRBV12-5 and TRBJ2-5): DARVTQTPRHKVTEMGQEVTMRCQPILGHNTVFWYRQTMMQGLELLAYFRNRAPLDDSGMPKDRFSAEMPDATLATLKIQPSEPRDSAVYFCASGSGGLAQYFGPGTRLLVL.

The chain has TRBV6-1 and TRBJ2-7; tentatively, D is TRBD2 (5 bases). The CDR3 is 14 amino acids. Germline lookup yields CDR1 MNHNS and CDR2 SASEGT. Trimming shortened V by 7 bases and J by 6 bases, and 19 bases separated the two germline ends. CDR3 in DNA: TGTGCCAGCACCGAGCAGTTAGGCGGGTCCGAGCAGTACTTC. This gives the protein CASTEQLGGSEQYF.

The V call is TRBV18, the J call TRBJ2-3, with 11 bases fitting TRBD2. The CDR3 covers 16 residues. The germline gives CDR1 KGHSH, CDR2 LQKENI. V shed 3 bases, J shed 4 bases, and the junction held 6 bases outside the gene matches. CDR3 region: CASSPLPLAGADTQYF. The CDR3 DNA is TGTGCCAGCTCACCGCTCCCACTAGCGGGGGCAGATACGCAGTATTTT.

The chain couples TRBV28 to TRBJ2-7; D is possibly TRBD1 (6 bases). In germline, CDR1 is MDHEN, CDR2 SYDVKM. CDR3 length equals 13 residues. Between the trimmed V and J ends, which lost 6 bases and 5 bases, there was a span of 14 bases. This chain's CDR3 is CASRDWDNHEQYF. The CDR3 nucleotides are TGTGCCAGCAGGGATTGGGACAATCACGAGCAGTACTTC.

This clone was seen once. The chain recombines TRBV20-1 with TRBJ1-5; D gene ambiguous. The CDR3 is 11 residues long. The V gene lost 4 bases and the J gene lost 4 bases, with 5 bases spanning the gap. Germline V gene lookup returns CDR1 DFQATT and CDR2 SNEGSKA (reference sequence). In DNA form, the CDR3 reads TGCAGTGCTACTGTGAATCAGCCCCAGCATTTT. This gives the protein CSATVNQPQHF.

CDR3 amino acids: CSASRGNEQFF. In DNA, the CDR3 is TGCAGTGCAAGCAGGGGAAATGAGCAGTTCTTC. The rearrangement links TRBV20-1 to TRBJ2-1, with D tentatively TRBD1 (6 bases). CDR1 is DFQATT and CDR2 is SNEGSKA in the germline V gene (reference sequence). V shed 6 bases and J shed 7 bases, with 10 bases lying between them. The CDR3 consists of 11 residues.

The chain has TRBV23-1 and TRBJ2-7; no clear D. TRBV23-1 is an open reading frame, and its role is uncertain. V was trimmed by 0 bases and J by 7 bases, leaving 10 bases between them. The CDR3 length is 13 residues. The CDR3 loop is CASSQSIPREQYF. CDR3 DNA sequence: TGCGCCAGCAGTCAATCAATCCCCAGGGAGCAGTACTTC.

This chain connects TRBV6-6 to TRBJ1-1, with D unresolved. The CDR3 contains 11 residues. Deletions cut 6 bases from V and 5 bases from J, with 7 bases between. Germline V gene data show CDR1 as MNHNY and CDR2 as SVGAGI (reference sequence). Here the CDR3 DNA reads TGTGCCAGCAGATACCAGACTGAAGCTTTCTTT. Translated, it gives CASRYQTEAFF.

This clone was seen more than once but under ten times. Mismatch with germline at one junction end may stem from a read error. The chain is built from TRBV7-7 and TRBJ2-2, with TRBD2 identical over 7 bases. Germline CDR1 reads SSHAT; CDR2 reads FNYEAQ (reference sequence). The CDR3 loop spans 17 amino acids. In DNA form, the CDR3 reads TGTGCTAGCAGCTTAGGACCGACAGCGGGATCCACCGGGGAGCTGTTTTTT. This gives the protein CASSLGPTAGSTGELFF.

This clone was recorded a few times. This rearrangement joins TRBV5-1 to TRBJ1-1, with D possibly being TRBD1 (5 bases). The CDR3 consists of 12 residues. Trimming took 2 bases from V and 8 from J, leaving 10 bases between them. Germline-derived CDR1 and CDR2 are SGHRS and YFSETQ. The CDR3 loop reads CASSFPPGEAFF. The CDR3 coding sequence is TGCGCCAGCAGCTTTCCGCCAGGGGAAGCTTTCTTT.

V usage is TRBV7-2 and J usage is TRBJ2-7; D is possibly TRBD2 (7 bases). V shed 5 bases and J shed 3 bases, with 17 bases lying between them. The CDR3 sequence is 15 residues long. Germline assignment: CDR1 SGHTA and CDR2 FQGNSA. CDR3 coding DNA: TGTGCCAGCAGCGAAAGAGCGGGACACATCTACGAGCAGTACTTC. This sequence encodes CASSERAGHIYEQYF.

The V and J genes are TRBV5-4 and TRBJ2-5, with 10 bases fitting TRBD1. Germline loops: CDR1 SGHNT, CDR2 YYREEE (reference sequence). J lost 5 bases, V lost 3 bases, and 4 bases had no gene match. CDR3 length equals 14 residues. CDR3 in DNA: TGTGCCAGCAGCTCTCGGACAGGGGGGGAGACCCAGTACTTC. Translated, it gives CASSSRTGGETQYF. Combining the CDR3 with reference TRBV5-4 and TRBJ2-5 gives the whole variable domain ETGVTQSPTHLIKTRGQQVTLRCSSQSGHNTVSWYQQALGQGPQFIFQYYREEENGRGNFPPRFSGLQFPNYSSELNVNALELDDSALYLCASSSRTGGETQYFGPGTRLLVL.

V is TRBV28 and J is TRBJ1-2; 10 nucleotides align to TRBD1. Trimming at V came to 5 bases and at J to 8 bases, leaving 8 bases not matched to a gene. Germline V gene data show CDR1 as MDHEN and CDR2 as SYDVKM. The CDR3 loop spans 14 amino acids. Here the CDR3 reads CASSRTGGFRGYTF. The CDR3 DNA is TGTGCCAGCAGTCGGACAGGGGGGTTTAGGGGCTACACCTTC.

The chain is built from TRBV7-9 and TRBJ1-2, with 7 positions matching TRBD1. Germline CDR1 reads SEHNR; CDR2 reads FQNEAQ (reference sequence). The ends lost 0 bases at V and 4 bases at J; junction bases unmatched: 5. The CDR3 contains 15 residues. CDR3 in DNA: TGTGCCAGCAGCTTAGCAACAGGGGTCGGCTATGGCTACACCTTC. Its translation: CASSLATGVGYGYTF.

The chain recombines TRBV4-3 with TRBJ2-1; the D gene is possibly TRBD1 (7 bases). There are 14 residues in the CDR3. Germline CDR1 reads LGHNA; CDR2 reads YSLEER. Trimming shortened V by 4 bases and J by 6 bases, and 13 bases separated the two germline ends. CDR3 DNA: TGCGCCAGCAGCCGCGGGACAGCTCTCAATGAGCAGTTCTTC. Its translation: CASSRGTALNEQFF.

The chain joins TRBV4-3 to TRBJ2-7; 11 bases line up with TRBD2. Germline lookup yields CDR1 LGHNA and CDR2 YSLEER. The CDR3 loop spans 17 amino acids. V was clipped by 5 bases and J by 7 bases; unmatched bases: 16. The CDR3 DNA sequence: TGCGCCAGCAGCGAATCCCTAGCGGGAGGAATCACGAGGGAGCAGTACTTC. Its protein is CASSESLAGGITREQYF.

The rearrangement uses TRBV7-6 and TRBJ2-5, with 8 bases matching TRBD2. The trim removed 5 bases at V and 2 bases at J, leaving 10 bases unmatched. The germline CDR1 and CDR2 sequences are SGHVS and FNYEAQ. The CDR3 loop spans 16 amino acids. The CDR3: CASSPRWREAQETQYF. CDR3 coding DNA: TGTGCCAGCAGCCCAAGGTGGCGGGAGGCTCAAGAGACCCAGTACTTC.

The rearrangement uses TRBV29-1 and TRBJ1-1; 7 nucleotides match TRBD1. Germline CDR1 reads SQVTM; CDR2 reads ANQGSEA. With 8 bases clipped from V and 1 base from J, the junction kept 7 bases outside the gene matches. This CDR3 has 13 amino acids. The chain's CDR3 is CSPSRQGNTEAFF. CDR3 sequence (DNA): TGCAGCCCGTCCCGACAGGGGAACACTGAAGCTTTCTTT. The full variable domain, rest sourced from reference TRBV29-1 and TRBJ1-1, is SAVISQKPSRDICQRGTSLTIQCQVDSQVTMMFWYRQQPGQSLTLIATANQGSEATYESGFVIDKFPISRPNLTFSTLTVSNMSPEDSSIYLCSPSRQGNTEAFFGQGTRLTVV.

Here the CDR3 reads CARYSTGRYSNQPQHF. Here the CDR3 DNA reads TGCGCCAGATACTCGACAGGGAGATATAGCAATCAGCCCCAGCATTTT. The rearrangement joins TRBV5-1 to TRBJ1-5; TRBD1 matches at 7 bases. Trimming cost V 8 bases and J 0 bases; bases outside gene matches: 11. Germline V CDR1 and CDR2: SGHRS, YFSETQ. The CDR3 extends over 16 amino acids.